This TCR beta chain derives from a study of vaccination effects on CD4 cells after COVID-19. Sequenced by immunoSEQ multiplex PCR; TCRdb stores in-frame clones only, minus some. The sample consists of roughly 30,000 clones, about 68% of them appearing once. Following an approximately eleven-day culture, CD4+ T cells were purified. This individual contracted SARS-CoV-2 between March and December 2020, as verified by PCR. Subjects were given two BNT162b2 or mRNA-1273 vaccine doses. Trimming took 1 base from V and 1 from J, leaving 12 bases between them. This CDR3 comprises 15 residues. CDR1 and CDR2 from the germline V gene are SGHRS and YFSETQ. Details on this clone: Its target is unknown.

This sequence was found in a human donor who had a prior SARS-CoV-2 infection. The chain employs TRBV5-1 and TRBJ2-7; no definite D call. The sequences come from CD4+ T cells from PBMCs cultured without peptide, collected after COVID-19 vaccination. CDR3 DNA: TGCGCCAGCAGCTTGTTTGGGATAGGTTCCTACGAGCAGTACTTC. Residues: CASSLFGIGSYEQYF. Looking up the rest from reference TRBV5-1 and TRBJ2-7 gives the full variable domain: KAGVTQTPRYLIKTRGQQVTLSCSPISGHRSVSWYQQTPGQGLQFLFEYFSETQRNKGNFPGRFSGRQFSNSRSEMNVSTLELGDSALYLCASSLFGIGSYEQYFGPGTRLTVT.